One and the same sample provided the 31 T cell receptor beta chains below, sequenced in a study of vaccination and CD4 T cells after COVID-19. Treatment here: approximately 11-day PBMC culture with coronavirus spike peptide pools or control peptides (ViraFEST assay). Cultured CD4+ T cell DNA underwent sequencing with the Oncomine TCR Beta short-read assay. Each CDR3 protein is one row after TCRdb ran MiXCR on the PCR reads. Here the sample spans around 20,000 distinct CDR3 sequences, around 59% being singletons. For these receptors, no antigen is known. Sequencing was carried out using CD4+ T cells from blood, cultured in vitro. These TCRs come from a human donor who had recovered from COVID-19.

The chain links TRBV6-1 to TRBJ2-2; 9 nucleotides align to TRBD1. The CDR3 has 15 amino acids. V trimming: 7 bases; J trimming: 6 bases; junction bases outside the gene matches: 9. Germline V gene lookup returns CDR1 MNHNS and CDR2 SASEGT. CDR3: CASKGTGRIAGELFF. DNA for the CDR3: TGTGCCAGCAAAGGGACAGGGCGTATTGCCGGGGAGCTGTTTTTT.

Sample share makes this clonotype medium-sized. This rearrangement joins TRBV6-1 to TRBJ1-5; D gene unclear. The CDR3 contains 15 residues. Germline CDR1 is MNHNS and CDR2 is SASEGT. The V end lost 3 bases, the J end lost 3 bases, and 12 bases lay between the germline ends. The CDR3 loop is CASSEGLDPNQPQHF. The CDR3 DNA is TGTGCCAGCAGTGAGGGCCTCGATCCCAATCAGCCCCAGCATTTT.

The J gene is TRBJ2-5, the V gene TRBV2; possibly TRBD2 for D (6 bases). Looked up from germline, CDR1 is SNHLY and CDR2 is FYNNEI. This CDR3 contains 12 residues. V shed 7 bases and J shed 3 bases, with 9 bases lying between them. The CDR3 sequence is CASKLAEETQYF. As DNA, the CDR3 is TGTGCCAGCAAACTAGCTGAAGAGACCCAGTACTTC.

V is TRBV28 and J is TRBJ2-7; 9 positions agree with TRBD1. In germline, CDR1 is MDHEN, CDR2 SYDVKM. The CDR3 contains 15 residues. V was clipped by 5 bases and J by 4 bases; unmatched bases: 9. DNA for the CDR3: TGTGCCAGCAGTGGGCCGGGACAGGGCATATACGAGCAGTACTTC. This translates into CASSGPGQGIYEQYF.

The V gene is TRBV24-1, the J gene TRBJ2-3; 8 bases line up with TRBD1. The V and J ends lost 2 bases and 4 bases, in that order; junction bases with no gene match: 4. This CDR3 spans 15 amino acids. Germline-derived CDR1 and CDR2 are KGHDR and SFDVKD. DNA for the CDR3: TGTGCCACCAGTGATTCAGGACAGGGACCAGATACGCAGTATTTT. Its translation is CATSDSGQGPDTQYF.

The chain employs TRBV19 and TRBJ1-5, with TRBD1 as a possible D gene (5 bases). Germline V gene sequence: CDR1 LNHDA, CDR2 SQIVND (reference sequence). The CDR3 totals 13 residues. V was pared by 4 bases and J by 7 bases, with 11 bases between. This CDR3 reads CASSTIQGQPQHF. The DNA of the CDR3 is TGTGCCAGTAGTACAATCCAGGGACAGCCCCAGCATTTT.

The V and J genes are TRBV6-1 and TRBJ1-1; D is unresolved. The CDR3 consists of 12 residues. Trimming cost V 3 bases and J 7 bases, with 9 bases left between them. Per the germline V gene, CDR1 is MNHNS and CDR2 is SASEGT. CDR3 sequence: CASSENRLEAFF. Here the CDR3 DNA reads TGTGCCAGCAGTGAGAACCGCCTTGAAGCTTTCTTT.

This clonotype came up once. CDR3 sequence (DNA): TGTGCCAGCAGCTTAGAGGCGGGACAGGGCAATGAGCAGTTCTTC. Amino acids: CASSLEAGQGNEQFF. The rearrangement uses TRBV7-6 and TRBJ2-1; 9 bases map to TRBD1. The CDR3 is 15 amino acids. Germline-derived CDR1 and CDR2 are SGHVS and FNYEAQ. Germline trimming cut 1 base from V and 6 bases from J; bases unmatched to any gene: 4.

In its sample, this clonotype was seen a few times. This sequence joins TRBV27 and TRBJ2-5; 9 bases are shared with TRBD2. This CDR3 has 13 amino acids. Trimming cost V 10 bases and J 5 bases; bases outside gene matches: 8. In germline, CDR1 is MNHEY, CDR2 SMNVEV (reference sequence). CDR3 bases: TGTGCCACTAAACTAAGCGGGAGGGAGACCCAGTACTTC. Translated: CATKLSGRETQYF.

The rearrangement joins TRBV6-1 to TRBJ1-6; a weak D match, TRBD1 (5 bases). The V gene lost 8 bases and the J gene lost 10 bases, with 27 bases spanning the gap. Germline CDR1 is MNHNS and CDR2 is SASEGT. CDR3 size: 17 residues. In DNA, the CDR3 is TGTGCCAGCCGTACCCCCCCTGGGGCAGGGAACGCGTCACCCCTCCACTTT. It yields the protein CASRTPPGAGNASPLHF.

J is TRBJ2-7 and V is TRBV7-9; D gene ambiguous. V shed 5 bases and J shed 2 bases, with 13 bases lying between them. The CDR3 is made up of 14 amino acids. Germline lookup yields CDR1 SEHNR and CDR2 FQNEAQ (reference sequence). DNA of the CDR3: TGTGCCAGCAGCCCAGTCCAGGTTACCTACGAGCAGTACTTC. It specifies CASSPVQVTYEQYF.

V gene TRBV4-1 combines with J gene TRBJ1-6, with 11 bases matching TRBD1. The junction had 19 bases not matched to a gene; V was cut back by 2 bases and J by 4 bases. Germline V gene sequence: CDR1 MGHRA, CDR2 YSYEKL. The CDR3 extends over 22 amino acids. The CDR3 coding sequence is TGCGCCAGCAGCCAACTGGGGCTCCGGACAACCCGGGACAGGGGGTATAATTCACCCCTCCACTTT. This encodes CASSQLGLRTTRDRGYNSPLHF.

The V call is TRBV11-2, the J call TRBJ1-4, with D maybe TRBD1 (5 bases). Germline values: CDR1 SGHAT, CDR2 FQNNGV. The CDR3 length is 15 residues. The germline V and J ends were trimmed by 5 bases and 7 bases, with 17 bases remaining between them. The CDR3 nucleotides are TGTGCCAGCAGCCAACCCCGGGACGGGGCTGAAAAACTGTTTTTT. Protein product: CASSQPRDGAEKLFF.

This chain links TRBV27 with TRBJ1-6, with TRBD1 matching 7 bases. This CDR3 has 15 residues. Losses at the gene ends were 4 bases for V and 10 bases for J; bases not matched to a gene: 10. From germline, CDR1 is MNHEY and CDR2 SMNVEV (reference sequence). Here the CDR3 DNA reads TGTGCCAGCAGTTACCTGACAGGGAGAGAATCACCCCTCCACTTT. It is translated as CASSYLTGRESPLHF.

The rearrangement uses TRBV20-1 and TRBJ2-7, with D perhaps given as TRBD1 or TRBD2 (5 bases each). Deletions cut 6 bases from V and 5 bases from J, with 14 bases between. The CDR3 has 12 residues. CDR1 and CDR2 (germline): DFQATT, SNEGSKA (reference sequence). The CDR3 DNA is TGCAGTGCCAGTCTCAGGGACCACGAGCAGTACTTC. This encodes CSASLRDHEQYF.

In this sample, this clonotype turned up once. The chain joins TRBV30 to TRBJ2-5; 7 bases are a match to TRBD2. Looked up from germline, CDR1 is GTSNPN and CDR2 is SVGIG (reference sequence). J was trimmed by 5 bases and V by 0 bases; bases with no gene match: 6. This CDR3 has 14 residues. CDR3 nucleotide sequence: TGTGCCTGGAGTGTTGGGCGGGGGTGGGAGACCCAGTACTTC. Residues: CAWSVGRGWETQYF. The full variable domain, with the rest looked up from reference TRBV30 and TRBJ2-5, is SQTIHQWPATLVQPVGSPLSLECTVEGTSNPNLYWYRQAAGRGLQLLFYSVGIGQISSEVPQNLSASRPQDRQFILSSKKLLLSDSGFYLCAWSVGRGWETQYFGPGTRLLVL.

This clonotype was seen only a few times. This chain connects TRBV6-2 or TRBV6-3 to TRBJ2-7; 13 bases map to TRBD2. CDR3 size: 17 residues. Germline lookup yields CDR1 MNHEY and CDR2 SVGEGT. Trimming at V came to 5 bases and at J to 0 bases, leaving 7 bases not matched to a gene. CDR3 DNA: TGTGCCAGCAGTCCACTGGGGACTAGCGGGAACTCCTACGAGCAGTACTTC. The encoded protein is CASSPLGTSGNSYEQYF.

The chain is built from TRBV10-1 and TRBJ2-6; D gene unclear. The CDR3 loop spans 15 amino acids. Trimming pared 4 bases from V and 2 bases from J, leaving 9 bases between. Germline V gene sequence: CDR1 WNHNN, CDR2 SYGVQD (reference sequence). The CDR3 coding sequence is TGCGCCAGCAGTGCCGGGCAGGCTGGGGCCAACGTCCTGACTTTC. This translates into CASSAGQAGANVLTF.

V and J are TRBV27 and TRBJ1-6; the D gene is possibly TRBD1 (6 bases). CDR3 size: 14 residues. Germline V gene lookup returns CDR1 MNHEY and CDR2 SMNVEV (reference sequence). Trimming pared 6 bases from V and 7 bases from J, leaving 13 bases between. The CDR3 is CASSLRGGNSPLHF. CDR3 in DNA: TGTGCCAGCAGCCTCAGGGGTGGGAATTCACCCCTCCACTTT.

The J gene is TRBJ2-1, the V gene TRBV2; D is uncertain. The germline V gene has CDR1 SNHLY and CDR2 FYNNEI. The V end lost 8 bases, the J end lost 6 bases, and 8 bases lay between the germline ends. The CDR3 contains 11 residues. The CDR3, as DNA: TGTGCCAGCGACTTCATCAATGAGCAGTTCTTC. Amino acids: CASDFINEQFF.

This clonotype was recorded only once. V gene TRBV27 combines with J gene TRBJ1-2; a possible D gene is TRBD1 (6 bases). The CDR3 sequence is 13 residues long. The V gene's germline CDR1 is MNHEY and CDR2 SMNVEV (reference sequence). CDR3 protein: CASRGGLLPGYTF. As DNA, the CDR3 is TGTGCGAGCCGGGGGGGCCTGCTTCCTGGCTACACCTTC.

The chain has TRBV20-1 and TRBJ1-6, with a possible D match to TRBD1 (5 bases). The V gene lost 5 bases and the J gene lost 7 bases, with 21 bases spanning the gap. This CDR3 is 16 amino acids long. The germline V gene has CDR1 DFQATT and CDR2 SNEGSKA (reference sequence). CDR3 region: CSAPVDDDSRNSPLHF. DNA for the CDR3: TGCAGTGCTCCCGTTGACGACGACAGCAGGAATTCACCCCTCCACTTT.

This clonotype was recorded a few times. V and J are TRBV2 and TRBJ2-1; D could derive from TRBD1 or TRBD2 (6 bases each). CDR1 SNHLY and CDR2 FYNNEI come from the germline V gene. CDR3 length: 12 amino acids. Deletions cut 6 bases from V and 13 bases from J, with 16 bases between. CDR3 sequence reads: CASRGGSVVQFF. The DNA of the CDR3 is TGTGCCAGCAGGGGGGGCAGCGTGGTACAGTTCTTC.

The chain links TRBV12-3 or TRBV12-4 to TRBJ2-1, with 7 bases lining up with TRBD2. The ends lost 7 bases at V and 2 bases at J; junction bases unmatched: 5. The CDR3 is 14 residues long. In DNA, the CDR3 is TGTGCCAGCACCACGACTAGCACCTACAATGAGCAGTTCTTC. Translation: CASTTTSTYNEQFF.

The chain is built from TRBV5-1 and TRBJ1-1, with 7 bases identical to TRBD1. CDR3 size: 14 residues. Germline V gene lookup returns CDR1 SGHRS and CDR2 YFSETQ. The V and J ends lost 3 bases and 1 base, in that order; junction bases with no gene match: 3. The CDR3 nucleotides are TGCGCCAGCAGCTCCGGGACAGCGAACACTGAAGCTTTCTTT. Translating it yields CASSSGTANTEAFF.

The J gene is TRBJ2-7, the V gene TRBV24-1; 12 positions agree with TRBD2. V shed 7 bases and J 2 bases; nucleotides not matched to a gene: 14. Germline CDR1 reads KGHDR; CDR2 reads SFDVKD. CDR3 length: 18 residues. CDR3 amino acids: CATSGRTSGTPNTYEQYF. DNA of the CDR3: TGTGCCACCAGCGGCCGGACTAGCGGGACGCCTAATACCTACGAGCAGTACTTC.

The chain uses TRBV7-3 and TRBJ1-1; D is unclear. V gave up 4 bases and J gave up 4 bases, with 10 bases separating them. This CDR3 spans 13 amino acids. CDR1 and CDR2 (germline): SGHTA, FQGTGA. The CDR3 is CASSSSGGTEAFF. DNA for the CDR3: TGTGCCAGCAGCTCTTCGGGTGGCACTGAAGCTTTCTTT.

J is TRBJ1-1 and V is TRBV2; no definite D call. Germline CDR1 SNHLY, CDR2 FYNNEI. CDR3 length: 13 residues. V was clipped by 4 bases and J by 1 base, with 7 bases between them. In nucleotides, the CDR3 is TGTGCCAGCAGTGCACGGGGGAACACTGAAGCTTTCTTT. Translation: CASSARGNTEAFF.

This clonotype has a single count. An end of the junction does not agree with germline; a read error may underlie this. The chain links TRBV15 to TRBJ1-4; no clear D. CDR3 length equals 14 residues. Germline CDR1 LNHNV, CDR2 YYDKDF (reference sequence). For the CDR3, the DNA is TGTGCCGCCAGCAGAGATGGAAGAGGGGAAAAACTGTTTTTT. It is translated as CAASRDGRGEKLFF.

V usage is TRBV29-1 and J usage is TRBJ1-5; possible D gene TRBD1, 5 bases. The V gene's germline CDR1 is SQVTM and CDR2 ANQGSEA. Between the trimmed V and J ends, which lost 3 bases and 8 bases, there was a span of 14 bases. This CDR3 spans 13 amino acids. CDR3 amino acids: CSVEGPYGEPQHF. The CDR3 bases are TGCAGCGTTGAGGGGCCGTACGGGGAGCCCCAGCATTTT.

This chain links TRBV6-1 with TRBJ2-5, with D perhaps TRBD2 (6 bases). Germline values: CDR1 MNHNS, CDR2 SASEGT. The CDR3 extends over 14 amino acids. V was trimmed by 4 bases and J by 4 bases, leaving 13 bases between them. The CDR3 region has the DNA TGTGCCAGCAGTGGGGGGAGGTCGGGAGAGACCCAGTACTTC. Protein product: CASSGGRSGETQYF.